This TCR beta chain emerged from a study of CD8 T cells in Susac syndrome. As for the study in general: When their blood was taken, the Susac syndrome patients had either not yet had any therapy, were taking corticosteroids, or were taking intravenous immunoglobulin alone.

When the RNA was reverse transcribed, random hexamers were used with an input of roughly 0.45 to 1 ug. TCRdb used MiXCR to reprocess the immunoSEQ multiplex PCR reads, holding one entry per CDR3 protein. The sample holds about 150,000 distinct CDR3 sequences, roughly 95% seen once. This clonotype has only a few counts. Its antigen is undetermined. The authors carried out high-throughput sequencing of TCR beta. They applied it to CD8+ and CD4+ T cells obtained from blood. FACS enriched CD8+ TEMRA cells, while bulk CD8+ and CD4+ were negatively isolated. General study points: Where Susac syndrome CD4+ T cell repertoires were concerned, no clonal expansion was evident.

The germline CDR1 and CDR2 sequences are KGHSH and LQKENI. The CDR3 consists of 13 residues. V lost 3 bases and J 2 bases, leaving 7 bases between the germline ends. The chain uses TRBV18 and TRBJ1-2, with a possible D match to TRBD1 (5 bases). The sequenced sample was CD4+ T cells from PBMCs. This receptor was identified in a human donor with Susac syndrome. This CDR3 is CASSPGPNYGYTF. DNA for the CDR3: TGTGCCAGCTCACCGGGACCGAACTATGGCTACACCTTC.